This T cell receptor beta chain was observed in a study of cytomegalovirus exposure and HLA in healthy donors. Donors consisted of healthy bone marrow donors. A multiplex PCR was run with 60 Vbeta primers and 13 Jbeta primers. The table came from immunoSEQ multiplex PCR; TCRdb's copy has only in-frame clones and leaves some out. The table shows about 150,000 clones, with around four fifths occurring only once. The source of this sequence is a middle-aged man in good health and CMV-seronegative. The sequenced sample consisted of PBMCs.

CDR3 in DNA: TGTGCCAGCAGCGCGACTAGCGGGAGCGTCAATGAGCAGTTCTTC. This codes for CASSATSGSVNEQFF. V is TRBV9 and J is TRBJ2-1, with TRBD2 matching over 12 bases. J gave up 6 bases and V 3 bases, and 4 bases lay outside the gene matches. CDR1 is SGDLS, CDR2 YYNGEE, per germline. This CDR3 region has 15 residues.